The 21 T cell receptor beta chains listed next were all sequenced from one sample in a study of shared clonotypes between healthy human individuals. The assay was immunoSEQ multiplex PCR, and TCRdb's table has in-frame clones only and misses some. The table lists roughly 1 million clones, 75% to 85% of them singletons. Sequenced sample: memory CD4+ T cells from PBMCs. Subset given: CD45RA-negative fraction. Receptor source: a man between 18 and 35 years old in good health. Some clones in this sample may be carry-over from other donors' samples.

This clone occurred a few times. The chain employs TRBV7-6 and TRBJ1-1, with no clear D. Germline V gene data show CDR1 as SGHVS and CDR2 as FNYEAQ. V lost 6 bases and J lost 8, with 19 bases in between. This CDR3 is built from 14 residues. Here the CDR3 reads CASSNRRTVGEAFF. The CDR3, as DNA: TGTGCCAGCAGTAACCGGCGGACGGTAGGAGAAGCTTTCTTT.

The chain combines TRBV11-3 with TRBJ1-1; D possibly corresponds to TRBD1 (6 bases). Germline CDR1 SGHNT, CDR2 YENEEA. The CDR3 runs 12 residues. V was shortened by 3 bases and J by 9 bases, with 11 bases between the two germline ends. DNA of the CDR3: TGTGCCAGCAGCTTCCCGGGGGGCAAAGCTTTCTTT. This sequence encodes CASSFPGGKAFF.

This clone occurred a few times. The chain is built from TRBV11-2 and TRBJ2-2; TRBD2 agrees at 12 bases. Germline CDR1 reads SGHAT; CDR2 reads FQNNGV. V was clipped by 5 bases and J by 4 bases; unmatched bases: 8. This CDR3 comprises 17 residues. Written as DNA, the CDR3 is TGTGCCAGCAGCGGGCGGACTAGCGGGATAGTCACCGGGGAGCTGTTTTTT. Translation: CASSGRTSGIVTGELFF.

This sequence joins TRBV28 and TRBJ2-1; D is perhaps TRBD1 or TRBD2 (5 bases each). The CDR3 runs to 13 residues. Germline assignment: CDR1 MDHEN and CDR2 SYDVKM. Between the trimmed V and J ends, which lost 5 bases and 8 bases, there was a span of 13 bases. The CDR3 is CASSISPGHEQFF. CDR3 coding DNA: TGTGCCAGCAGTATTTCCCCGGGGCATGAGCAGTTCTTC.

This sequence joins TRBV5-1 and TRBJ2-3, with D maybe TRBD2 (6 bases). CDR1 is SGHRS, CDR2 YFSETQ, per germline. V dropped 6 bases and J dropped 4 bases, with 15 bases sitting between them. The CDR3 contains 14 residues. This chain's CDR3 is CASKFGGMADTQYF. In DNA, the CDR3 is TGCGCCAGCAAGTTTGGGGGGATGGCAGATACGCAGTATTTT.

A few counts support this clone. The rearrangement joins TRBV28 to TRBJ1-4; possibly TRBD1 for D (5 bases). CDR3 length: 15 residues. Trimming took 4 bases from V and 7 from J, leaving 16 bases between them. Germline CDR1 and CDR2: MDHEN and SYDVKM. The DNA for the CDR3 is TGTGCCAGCAGTTACCGACTGGGGGACGGTGAAAAACTGTTTTTT. Protein sequence: CASSYRLGDGEKLFF.

This chain uses TRBV7-2 with TRBJ1-4, with a weak D call TRBD1 (6 bases). There are 15 residues in the CDR3. CDR1 SGHTA and CDR2 FQGNSA come from the germline V gene. Trimming left V 4 bases short and J 3 bases short, with 12 bases between. The CDR3 spells CASSSQGGANEKLFF. The CDR3 DNA follows: TGTGCCAGCAGCTCACAAGGGGGAGCTAATGAAAAACTGTTTTTT.

This clone was seen just once. The V gene is TRBV5-1, the J gene TRBJ2-1; TRBD2 matches at 9 bases. The germline CDR1 and CDR2 sequences are SGHRS and YFSETQ. The V and J ends lost 0 bases and 12 bases, in that order; junction bases with no gene match: 16. CDR3 length: 17 residues. The CDR3 DNA is TGCGCCAGCAGCTTGGCCCTGGACCTAGCGGGAACCTCGGCGCAGTTCTTC. Protein: CASSLALDLAGTSAQFF.

In the case of this clone: In the same sample, other DNA sequences code for this CDR3. J is TRBJ2-5 and V is TRBV20-1; D is unclear. V was pared by 6 bases and J by 1 base, with 6 bases between. The CDR3 runs 11 residues. Germline V gene lookup returns CDR1 DFQATT and CDR2 SNEGSKA (reference sequence). CDR3 sequence reads: CSAVGQETQYF. The CDR3 DNA sequence: TGCAGTGCCGTGGGCCAAGAGACCCAGTACTTC.

The gene calls are TRBV11-1 and TRBJ1-2; TRBD1 is a possible D gene (5 bases). This CDR3 contains 13 residues. CDR1 is SGHAT, CDR2 FQDESV, per germline (reference sequence). Trimming left V 3 bases short and J 1 base short, with 6 bases between. This CDR3 reads CASSFQGNYGYTF. As DNA, the CDR3 is TGTGCCAGCAGCTTTCAGGGTAACTATGGCTACACCTTC. The variable domain in full, with the rest retrieved from reference TRBV11-1 and TRBJ1-2, is EAEVAQSPRYKITEKSQAVAFWCDPISGHATLYWYRQILGQGPELLVQFQDESVVDDSQLPKDRFSAERLKGVDSTLKIQPAELGDSAMYLCASSFQGNYGYTFGSGTRLTVV.

As concerns this clone: The identical CDR3 is also encoded by other nucleotide sequences in the sample. The chain uses TRBV18 and TRBJ1-2, with no clear D. V lost 3 bases and J lost 2, with 10 bases in between. This CDR3 contains 14 residues. Germline CDR1 and CDR2: KGHSH and LQKENI. CDR3 sequence reads: CASSPAATNYGYTF. CDR3 nucleotide sequence: TGTGCCAGCTCACCGGCCGCAACCAACTATGGCTACACCTTC.

The chain carries TRBV19 and TRBJ2-5, with a tentative D call TRBD2 (5 bases). The CDR3 consists of 14 residues. Germline-derived CDR1 and CDR2 are LNHDA and SQIVND (reference sequence). The ends were cut back, 0 bases at V and 8 bases at J, with 13 bases in the middle. The CDR3 loop is CASSIEGEGGTQYF. CDR3 DNA sequence: TGTGCCAGTAGTATAGAGGGAGAAGGCGGAACCCAGTACTTC.

CDR3 sequence (DNA): TGTGCCAGCAGCCGCAGACGTAGCACTGAAGCTTTCTTT. Encoded protein: CASSRRRSTEAFF. The rearrangement joins TRBV25-1 to TRBJ1-1; no clear D. The CDR3 length is 13 residues. Germline-derived CDR1 and CDR2 are MGHDK and SYGVNS. Trimming pared 6 bases from V and 4 bases from J, leaving 12 bases between.

Notes on this clone: Other DNA sequences in this sample translate to the same CDR3. The rearrangement links TRBV6-5 to TRBJ2-6, with unresolved D. Germline assignment: CDR1 MNHEY and CDR2 SVGAGI. The length of the CDR3 is 15 residues. Trimming stripped 2 bases from V and 1 base from J, with 6 bases between. The CDR3 spells CASSYRVSGANVLTF. CDR3 in DNA: TGTGCCAGCAGTTACAGAGTATCTGGGGCCAACGTCCTGACTTTC.

As concerns this clone: A far larger clone is just one base off, so this is likely a read error. Likely a read error: the CDR3 ends without its conserved phenylalanine or tryptophan. V gene TRBV5-1 combines with J gene TRBJ1-1; perhaps TRBD1 as D (5 bases). V dropped 4 bases and J dropped 4 bases, with 14 bases sitting between them. Germline values: CDR1 SGHRS, CDR2 YFSETQ. The CDR3 has 14 residues. CDR3 sequence reads: CASSAGGAITEAFL. As DNA, the CDR3 is TGCGCCAGCAGCGCGGGGGGAGCAATCACTGAAGCTTTCCTT.

CDR3 region: CASSPTSTGNYGYTF. The CDR3 DNA sequence: TGTGCCAGCAGTCCGACCTCGACAGGGAACTATGGCTACACCTTC. V gene TRBV28 combines with J gene TRBJ1-2; TRBD1 matches at 7 bases. The CDR3 contains 15 residues. Germline CDR1 MDHEN, CDR2 SYDVKM. J lost 2 bases, V lost 5 bases, and 8 bases had no gene match.

This rearrangement joins TRBV27 to TRBJ1-1; possibly TRBD1 for D (6 bases). CDR3 length: 16 amino acids. Germline V CDR1 and CDR2: MNHEY, SMNVEV (reference sequence). V was clipped by 1 base and J by 4 bases, with 16 bases between them. The CDR3 protein is CASSLWGRGGGTEAFF. The DNA of the CDR3 is TGTGCCAGCAGTTTATGGGGCAGGGGAGGGGGCACTGAAGCTTTCTTT.

The rearrangement links TRBV11-1 to TRBJ1-5; D may be TRBD1 (5 bases). This CDR3 is built from 15 residues. The V gene lost 5 bases and the J gene lost 7 bases, with 18 bases spanning the gap. CDR1 is SGHAT, CDR2 FQDESV, per germline (reference sequence). The CDR3 DNA reads as TGTGCCAGCAGCGCCGGGGCAACGCCGGGCCAGCCCCAGCATTTT. Protein: CASSAGATPGQPQHF.

The V and J genes are TRBV10-3 and TRBJ1-2; D is perhaps TRBD1 (6 bases). V lost 3 bases, J lost 5 bases, and 13 bases lay in between. The CDR3 spans 14 residues. Germline V CDR1 and CDR2: ENHRY, SYGVKD. DNA of the CDR3: TGTGCCATCAGTGAACAGGAGGACAGTTATGGCTACACCTTC. Protein product: CAISEQEDSYGYTF.

This clone appeared many times. Other nucleotide sequences in the sample specify the same CDR3. The V and J genes are TRBV10-2 and TRBJ2-7; no reliable D call. The V end lost 6 bases, the J end lost 3 bases, and 15 bases lay between the germline ends. CDR1 and CDR2 (germline): WSHSY, SAAADI. This CDR3 region has 14 residues. This chain's CDR3 is CASSPTKMGYEQYF. CDR3 sequence (DNA): TGCGCCAGCAGCCCAACGAAAATGGGCTACGAGCAGTACTTC.

The V call is TRBV7-8, the J call TRBJ1-6; tentative D call: TRBD1 (5 bases). Looked up from germline, CDR1 is SGHVS and CDR2 is FQNEAQ. This CDR3 is 16 amino acids long. Trimming took off 4 bases at V and 12 bases at J, with 22 bases between the two ends. The CDR3 nucleotides are TGTGCCAGCAGCTCCCTGGCGGGACGGACTCCCGTACCCCTCCACTTT. Encoded protein: CASSSLAGRTPVPLHF.